This T cell receptor (beta chain) comes out of a study of OX40 agonist ivuxolimab in advanced cancers. As for the study in general: At about 82% male, the cohort had a mean age of about 60 years, ranging from about 23 to 80. Study outcomes and limitations: Low normalized clonal expansion also occurred in some nonresponding patients.

CDR1 is LNHDA, CDR2 SQIVND, per germline (reference sequence). The CDR3 runs 14 residues. The V gene end was trimmed by 9 bases and the J gene end by 3 bases; junction bases not matched to a gene: 10. Autoimmune disease history or systemic immunosuppression barred patients. Patients had blood sampled at baseline and again on cycle 4 day 1 and cycle 7 day 1. The assay was immunoSEQ multiplex PCR, and TCRdb's table has in-frame clones only and misses some. The sample has roughly 70,000 clones, about 85% seen once. In the case of this clone: What it recognizes is unknown.

This rearrangement joins TRBV19 to TRBJ1-1; 7 bases agree with TRBD1. The clonotype was recovered from an adult with an advanced solid tumor such as melanoma, head and neck, liver or kidney cancer. The sample in question was CD4+ or CD8+ T cells sorted from blood, obtained in a trial of the OX40 agonist ivuxolimab. CDR3 in amino acids: CASKPSQGDTEAFF. CDR3 DNA: TGTGCCAGCAAACCCAGCCAGGGGGACACTGAAGCTTTCTTT.